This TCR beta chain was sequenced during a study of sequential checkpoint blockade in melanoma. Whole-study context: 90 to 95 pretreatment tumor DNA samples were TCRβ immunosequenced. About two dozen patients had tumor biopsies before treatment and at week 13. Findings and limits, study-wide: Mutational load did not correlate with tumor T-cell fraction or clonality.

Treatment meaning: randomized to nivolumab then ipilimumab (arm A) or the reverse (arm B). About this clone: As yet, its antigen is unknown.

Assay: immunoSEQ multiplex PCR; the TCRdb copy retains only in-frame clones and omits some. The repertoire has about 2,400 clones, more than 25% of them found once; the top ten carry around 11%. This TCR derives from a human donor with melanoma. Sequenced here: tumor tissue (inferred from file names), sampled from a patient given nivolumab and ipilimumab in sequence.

CDR3 DNA sequence: TGTGCCAGCAGCTTGAGTGCGGGGGGCTATCCGCTCTCTAGCACAGATACGCAGTATTTT. As protein: CASSLSAGGYPLSSTDTQYF. This sequence joins TRBV7-7 and TRBJ2-3, with 8 positions matching TRBD2. Losses at the gene ends were 3 bases for V and 0 bases for J; bases not matched to a gene: 17. CDR3 size: 20 residues. Germline V gene lookup returns CDR1 SSHAT and CDR2 FNYEAQ (reference sequence).